This TCR beta chain comes out of a study of blood T cell repertoires in COVID-19. Generated by immunoSEQ multiplex PCR, the TCRdb table keeps only in-frame clones and is missing some. The table lists 130,000 or so clones, around 86% of them singletons. Trimming took 7 bases from V and 3 from J, leaving 14 bases between them. Germline V lookup: CDR1 ENHRY, CDR2 SYGVKD. The CDR3 consists of 14 residues. This clonotype originated in a human donor in a cohort sampled during active COVID-19. The chain recombines TRBV10-3 with TRBJ2-3; maybe TRBD2 (6 bases). Sequencing used peripheral blood. The CDR3 loop reads CAIMGGKRTDTQYF. The CDR3 nucleotides read TGTGCCATCATGGGCGGGAAAAGAACAGATACGCAGTATTTT.